This TCR beta chain was retrieved from a study of cytomegalovirus exposure and HLA in healthy donors. The study's findings and limits: CMV serostatus was the only recorded immune exposure for donors. According to a later analysis, most TCR beta chains associated with CMV appeared HLA-restricted. Researchers left out some V segments, among them TRBV6-2 and TRBV6-3, as indistinguishable.

With regard to this clone: As yet, its antigen is unknown.

A multiplex PCR was run with 60 Vbeta primers and 13 Jbeta primers. The table came from immunoSEQ multiplex PCR; TCRdb's copy has only in-frame clones and leaves some out. In the table there are 40,000 or so clones, 60% to 70% of which are singletons. The germline V gene has CDR1 MDHEN and CDR2 SYDVKM. Deletions cut 4 bases from V and 8 bases from J, with 18 bases between. This CDR3 contains 15 residues. J is TRBJ1-5 and V is TRBV28; no clear D gene. Sequences were obtained from PBMCs. The source is a man between 35 and 55 years old in good health and CMV-seronegative. CDR3 sequence reads: CASSYVGALEEPQHF. Here the CDR3 DNA reads TGTGCCAGCAGTTATGTGGGTGCTCTCGAGGAGCCCCAGCATTTT.